A selection of T cell receptor beta chains follows, all from one sample in a study of T cells in Graves' hyperthyroidism and ophthalmopathy. Each CDR3 protein is one row after TCRdb ran MiXCR on the multiplex PCR reads. The top ten hold around 27% of the sample, which has some 510,000 distinct CDR3 sequences, more than 20% seen once. The material sequenced was blood. Receptors were obtained from a man between 18 and 35 years old with Graves' hyperthyroidism. Each CDR3 is given with its conserved first and last residue. D genes are given only for firm matches.

v_call	cdr3_length	d_call	j_call	cdr3_aa
TRBV9	15	TRBD2	TRBJ2-2	CASSLTSVNTGELFF
TRBV12-3/TRBV12-4	12	TRBD1	TRBJ2-7	CASTLGQDEQYF
TRBV10-1	14	.	TRBJ1-1	CASSEIVGRGEAFF
TRBV5-4	15	.	TRBJ2-3	CASSRQAVSTDTQYF
TRBV5-1	16	.	TRBJ1-5	CASSLGPDGSNQPQHF
TRBV30	11	.	TRBJ2-5	CALESGETQYF
TRBV6-2/TRBV6-3	20	TRBD2	TRBJ2-7	CASSYSKGLLAGGSAYEQYF
TRBV6-1	14	.	TRBJ1-2	CASSEAHIFYGYTF
TRBV7-2	14	.	TRBJ2-7	CASSLADGAYEQYF
TRBV12-3/TRBV12-4	14	.	TRBJ1-5	CASSKNRVPQPQHF
TRBV11-2	15	TRBD2	TRBJ2-7	CASSGVWTSGEEQYF
TRBV6-5	13	.	TRBJ1-2	CATQITRYYGYTF
TRBV5-7	16	.	TRBJ1-2	CASSLSDSSWDYGYTF
TRBV4-1	13	.	TRBJ2-5	CASSLSPERTQYF
TRBV12-3/TRBV12-4	13	.	TRBJ1-5	CASSLIVDQPQHF
TRBV7-2	15	.	TRBJ2-2	CASSLTGKNTGELFF
TRBV2	12	.	TRBJ2-2	CASKLQGWELFF
TRBV6-1	14	.	TRBJ1-1	CASSPGNVDTEAFF
TRBV24-1	17	.	TRBJ2-2	CATSDPGTNANTGELFF
TRBV20-1	13	TRBD1	TRBJ1-1	CSEQGAPNTEAFF
TRBV28	16	.	TRBJ2-6	CASSLGETTGANVLTF
TRBV2	15	.	TRBJ1-2	CASSEVVVGVYGYTF
TRBV6-2/TRBV6-3	14	.	TRBJ2-7	CASSGDLPTYEQYF
TRBV6-1	13	TRBD1	TRBJ1-1	CASRVTGGTEAFF
TRBV27	15	.	TRBJ1-6	CASSFQGSYNSPLHF
TRBV12-3/TRBV12-4	16	.	TRBJ1-5	CASSIHGRASNQPQHF
TRBV28	15	TRBD1	TRBJ1-2	CASSLPGGTGGGYTF
TRBV5-4	16	.	TRBJ2-7	CASSRAPLSYSYEQYF
TRBV5-1	14	.	TRBJ2-5	CASSFSGIEETQYF
TRBV20-1	13	.	TRBJ2-7	CSAPGQASYEQYF
TRBV7-2	15	TRBD2	TRBJ2-7	CASSQGLAEPYEQYF
TRBV29-1	14	TRBD1	TRBJ1-1	CSVGGQGMNTEAFF
TRBV6-1	15	.	TRBJ1-2	CASSEDGSSREGYTF
TRBV5-1	13	TRBD1	TRBJ1-2	CASTGQGIDGYTF
TRBV6-2/TRBV6-3	13	.	TRBJ2-2	CASNPANTGELFF
TRBV30	17	TRBD1	TRBJ2-2	CAWSVRRTGVNTGELFF
TRBV12-3/TRBV12-4	12	TRBD1	TRBJ2-2	CASSRDRAELFF
TRBV9	12	.	TRBJ1-2	CASRGHFYGYTF
TRBV12-5	17	.	TRBJ2-4	CASGMRAEEIAKNIKYF
TRBV20-1	12	.	TRBJ1-5	CSAWTGNQPQHF
TRBV5-8	15	.	TRBJ1-1	CASSSQGWGNTEAFF
TRBV4-1	22	.	TRBJ2-7	CASSQLGDTSAPRAGKGYEQYF
TRBV20-1	16	.	TRBJ2-7	CSARFEGGLITYEQYF
TRBV6-1	14	.	TRBJ1-2	CASTDTARGYGYTF
TRBV15	16	TRBD1	TRBJ2-5	CATSRVRGTGPETQYF
TRBV5-6	15	TRBD1	TRBJ2-7	CASSSVVGQTYEQYF